Listed here are 18 T cell receptor beta chains from one sample, sequenced in a study of technical replicates of blood from a few donors. Measured with immunoSEQ multiplex PCR; TCRdb has only the in-frame clones, and not every one. The data hold about 88,000 clones, with 85% to 95% observed a single time. The sequencing input was T cells isolated from PBMCs. The origin of the receptors is a human donor in good health.

This chain links TRBV5-1 with TRBJ2-1; D is unresolved. V was trimmed by 1 base and J by 0 bases, leaving 8 bases between them. Germline V lookup: CDR1 SGHRS, CDR2 YFSETQ. The CDR3 covers 15 residues. The CDR3 nucleotides are TGCGCCAGCAGCTTGACGAGTCCCTCCTACAATGAGCAGTTCTTC. The encoded protein is CASSLTSPSYNEQFF.

This clone was counted only a few times. The genes are TRBV29-1 and TRBJ1-1; D not certain. Germline values: CDR1 SQVTM, CDR2 ANQGSEA. Trimming cost V 2 bases and J 1 base, with 11 bases left between them. CDR3 length equals 14 residues. The CDR3 region has the DNA TGCAGCGTTGAACCTCCCCTCGGGAACACTGAAGCTTTCTTT. Translation: CSVEPPLGNTEAFF.

This clone occurred a few times. V is TRBV10-1 and J is TRBJ2-7; D might be TRBD2 (5 bases). The CDR3 extends over 13 amino acids. V lost 2 bases, J lost 2 bases, and 7 bases lay in between. CDR1 is WNHNN, CDR2 SYGVQD, per germline (reference sequence). The CDR3 DNA reads TGCGCCAGCAGTGAGCAGCGGACCTACGAGCAGTACTTC. Protein product: CASSEQRTYEQYF.

This clone appeared a few times. The chain joins TRBV27 to TRBJ2-7; D is unresolved. Germline values: CDR1 MNHEY, CDR2 SMNVEV (reference sequence). V was pared by 4 bases and J by 3 bases, with 10 bases between. There are 13 residues in the CDR3. The CDR3 loop is CASSSPLNYEQYF. CDR3 nucleotides: TGTGCCAGCAGTTCCCCACTAAACTACGAGCAGTACTTC.

This sequence joins TRBV12-2 and TRBJ2-7; TRBD2 reflects the table's D call only, with no check against the DNA. TRBV12-2 is described as a pseudogene. The CDR3 contains 16 residues. In DNA, the CDR3 is TGTGCAAGTCGCTTAGTTAGCGGGGGTGCTTCCTACGAGCAGTACTTC. Amino acid sequence: CASRLVSGGASYEQYF.

This chain uses TRBV4-1 with TRBJ2-7; 7 bases are a match to TRBD2. J was trimmed by 4 bases and V by 4 bases; bases with no gene match: 10. The CDR3 runs 15 residues. CDR1 is MGHRA, CDR2 YSYEKL, per germline. DNA of the CDR3: TGCGCCAGCAGCCGGGGGGAGGGAGACTTTTACGAGCAGTACTTC. Protein sequence: CASSRGEGDFYEQYF.

CDR3 sequence reads: CASSLWGGRGGNQPQHF. CDR3 DNA: TGTGCCAGCAGTTTATGGGGGGGGCGCGGAGGCAATCAGCCCCAGCATTTT. The chain joins TRBV27 to TRBJ1-5; D perhaps matches TRBD1 (6 bases). The CDR3 loop spans 17 amino acids. V dropped 1 base and J dropped 2 bases, with 15 bases sitting between them. Germline lookup yields CDR1 MNHEY and CDR2 SMNVEV (reference sequence).

This clone appeared a single time. The chain has TRBV6-5 and TRBJ1-3; D call uncertain. The germline V and J ends were trimmed by 6 bases and 0 bases, with 12 bases remaining between them. Germline CDR1 is MNHEY and CDR2 is SVGAGI. The CDR3 spans 15 residues. The CDR3 region is CASRDGLNSGNTIYF. The DNA of the CDR3 is TGTGCCAGCAGGGACGGACTAAACTCTGGAAACACCATATATTTT.

The V call is TRBV4-1, the J call TRBJ1-2; D possibly corresponds to TRBD1 (6 bases). The CDR3 has 17 residues. V lost 1 base and J lost 8, with 23 bases in between. Germline V CDR1 and CDR2: MGHRA, YSYEKL. This CDR3 reads CASSQGGGGGYRKGYTF. The DNA for the CDR3 is TGCGCCAGCAGCCAAGGTGGAGGGGGGGGGTATCGTAAGGGCTACACCTTC.

The V call is TRBV6-5, the J call TRBJ2-3, with TRBD1 matching over 7 bases. Trimming took 6 bases from V and 8 from J; bases not matched to a gene: 8. CDR3 length: 13 amino acids. Germline V lookup: CDR1 MNHEY, CDR2 SVGAGI. The CDR3 is CASRARDRGTQYF. CDR3 coding DNA: TGTGCCAGCAGGGCCCGGGACAGAGGTACGCAGTATTTT.

This clone was counted a single time. The chain recombines TRBV6-5 with TRBJ2-2; 9 positions match TRBD1. The CDR3 is 14 amino acids. The V segment lost 6 bases and the J segment 7 bases; nucleotides outside the gene matches: 6. The germline V gene encodes CDR1 MNHEY and CDR2 SVGAGI. The CDR3 DNA is TGTGCCAGCAGCCTCGGGACAGGGTTCGGGGAGCTGTTTTTT. It encodes CASSLGTGFGELFF.

V is TRBV2 and J is TRBJ2-1, with a tentative D call TRBD2 (5 bases). The CDR3 is made up of 15 amino acids. In germline, CDR1 is SNHLY, CDR2 FYNNEI. V lost 5 bases and J 6 bases, leaving 17 bases between the germline ends. The CDR3 spells CASSKGFTGSNEQFF. The CDR3 region has the DNA TGTGCCAGCAGTAAAGGGTTTACGGGAAGCAATGAGCAGTTCTTC.

The chain links TRBV27 to TRBJ2-5, with 9 nucleotides matching TRBD2. V lost 7 bases and J lost 5; bases outside the gene matches: 14. Germline CDR1 MNHEY, CDR2 SMNVEV (reference sequence). This CDR3 is built from 16 residues. In DNA, the CDR3 is TGTGCCAGCAAGGCGGGAGGGAGGAGTTTCTGGGAGACCCAGTACTTC. Its protein product is CASKAGGRSFWETQYF.

The sample holds one count of this clone. This chain uses TRBV5-8 with TRBJ1-1, with D possibly being TRBD1 (5 bases). The CDR3 loop spans 18 amino acids. Germline CDR1 and CDR2: SGHTS and YDEGEE. With 1 base removed from V and 1 base from J, the gap between germline ends came to 20 bases. For the CDR3, the DNA is TGTGCCAGCAGCTTGTTCGTGAGCAGCGGAGGGGAGAACACTGAAGCTTTCTTT. Protein product: CASSLFVSSGGENTEAFF.

The gene calls are TRBV28 and TRBJ1-2; tentative D call: TRBD1 (6 bases). Germline values: CDR1 MDHEN, CDR2 SYDVKM. There are 13 residues in the CDR3. V was pared by 6 bases and J by 8 bases, with 16 bases between. The CDR3 is CASRGQTHRGYTF. The CDR3 nucleotides are TGTGCCAGCAGGGGACAAACACACAGGGGCTACACCTTC.

V is TRBV4-1 and J is TRBJ1-5; D is ambiguous. CDR3 length: 15 amino acids. The germline CDR1 and CDR2 sequences are MGHRA and YSYEKL. Trimming pared 0 bases from V and 4 bases from J, leaving 10 bases between. The CDR3 sequence is CASSQDEGRNQPQHF. The CDR3 DNA follows: TGCGCCAGCAGCCAAGATGAGGGCAGGAATCAGCCCCAGCATTTT.

On this clone: Germline is not matched at one junction end, which may reflect a read error. V usage is TRBV30 and J usage is TRBJ1-2, with a weak D call TRBD1 (5 bases). The CDR3 spans 12 residues. Germline CDR1 and CDR2: GTSNPN and SVGIG (reference sequence). The CDR3 nucleotides are TGTGCCTGGAGTGTAGGGGACTACGGCTACACCTTC. This translates into CAWSVGDYGYTF.

The V gene is TRBV18, the J gene TRBJ2-7; TRBD1 agrees at 7 bases. The germline CDR1 and CDR2 sequences are KGHSH and LQKENI. The CDR3 runs to 13 residues. V shed 5 bases, J shed 3 bases, and the junction held 4 bases outside the gene matches. Here the CDR3 reads CASSSTGVYEQYF. The CDR3 DNA is TGTGCCAGCTCATCCACAGGGGTCTACGAGCAGTACTTC.